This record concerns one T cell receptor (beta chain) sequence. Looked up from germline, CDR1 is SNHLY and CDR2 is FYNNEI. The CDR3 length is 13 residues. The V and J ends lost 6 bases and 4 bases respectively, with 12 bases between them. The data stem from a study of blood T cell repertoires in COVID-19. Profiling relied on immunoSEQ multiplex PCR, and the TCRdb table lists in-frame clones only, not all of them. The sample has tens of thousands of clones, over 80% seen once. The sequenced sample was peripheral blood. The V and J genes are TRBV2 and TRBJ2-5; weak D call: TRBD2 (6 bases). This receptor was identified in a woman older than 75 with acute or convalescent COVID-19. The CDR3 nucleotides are TGTGCCAGCAGGGAGGGGATTACAGAGACCCAGTACTTC. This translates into CASREGITETQYF.